This TCR beta chain emerged from a study of blood T cell repertoires in COVID-19. Looking at the study overall: COVID-19 samples from acute and convalescent phases originated in the United States, Italy and Spain. In each case, the material was cDNA or gDNA derived from T cells, B-cell-depleted T cells, or PBMCs.

Original handling: Nucleated cell counts were estimated from reference gene primer amplification. Profiled with immunoSEQ multiplex PCR; TCRdb holds only in-frame clones, not every one. That table furnishes V, J and clone size, whereas the DNA furnished D and trimming. The table has 150,000 or so clones, around 85% seen once. This CDR3 is built from 14 residues. The germline CDR1 and CDR2 sequences are SGHRS and YFSETQ. Trimming cost V 3 bases and J 3 bases; bases outside gene matches: 3. The specimen was peripheral blood. The gene calls are TRBV5-1 and TRBJ2-7, with 10 bases aligning to TRBD2. This sequence originates from a woman older than 75 with acute or convalescent COVID-19. This chain's CDR3 is CASSSGTSDYEQYF. CDR3 nucleotide sequence: TGCGCCAGCAGCTCCGGGACTAGCGACTACGAGCAGTACTTC.